One sample yielded the 10 T cell receptor beta chains listed below, sequenced in a study of cytomegalovirus exposure and HLA in healthy donors. Repertoires were generated with immunoSEQ multiplex PCR, while TCRdb's copy carries only in-frame clones and drops some. Of tens of thousands of clones detected, 95% appear once; the ten largest clones hold 7%. Source material: PBMCs. The receptors shown here come from a woman younger than 30 in good health and CMV-seropositive.

The rearrangement joins TRBV30 to TRBJ2-3, with D uncertain. Trimming stripped 0 bases from V and 6 bases from J, with 13 bases between. Germline lookup yields CDR1 GTSNPN and CDR2 SVGIG (reference sequence). The CDR3 runs to 14 residues. CDR3: CAWSVLLSSDTQYF. The DNA of the CDR3 is TGTGCCTGGAGTGTACTTCTTTCTTCGGATACGCAGTATTTT. Drawing the rest from reference TRBV30 and TRBJ2-3, the complete variable domain is SQTIHQWPATLVQPVGSPLSLECTVEGTSNPNLYWYRQAAGRGLQLLFYSVGIGQISSEVPQNLSASRPQDRQFILSSKKLLLSDSGFYLCAWSVLLSSDTQYFGPGTRLTVL.

The rearrangement uses TRBV11-2 and TRBJ2-7, with 7 bases identical to TRBD1. V was clipped by 3 bases and J by 2 bases; unmatched bases: 4. Germline assignment: CDR1 SGHAT and CDR2 FQNNGV. This CDR3 has 14 amino acids. CDR3 amino acids: CASSFRDSPYEQYF. CDR3 bases: TGTGCCAGCAGCTTTCGGGACAGCCCCTACGAGCAGTACTTC.

The chain employs TRBV18 and TRBJ2-1; a weak D match, TRBD2 (6 bases). Trimming removed 7 bases at V and 4 bases at J, with 14 bases between. Germline V gene sequence: CDR1 KGHSH, CDR2 LQKENI. This CDR3 region has 14 residues. The CDR3 region has the DNA TGTGCCAGCTGTGTGTCGGGGGAATACAATGAGCAGTTCTTC. It yields the protein CASCVSGEYNEQFF.

This sequence joins TRBV5-1 and TRBJ2-3; TRBD1 is a possible D gene (6 bases). V lost 0 bases, J lost 2 bases, and 10 bases lay in between. The CDR3 runs to 15 residues. CDR1 and CDR2 from the germline V gene are SGHRS and YFSETQ. The CDR3 coding sequence is TGCGCCAGCAGCTTGGTAGGACAGATCACAGATACGCAGTATTTT. Translating gives CASSLVGQITDTQYF.

This clone was counted only a few times. The genes are TRBV20-1 and TRBJ1-1; no clear D gene. The length of the CDR3 is 11 residues. V was clipped by 0 bases and J by 7 bases, with 6 bases between them. Germline CDR1 DFQATT, CDR2 SNEGSKA (reference sequence). DNA of the CDR3: TGCAGTGCTAGAGAAACGGGTGAAGCTTTCTTT. Translated, it gives CSARETGEAFF.

The rearrangement uses TRBV6-5 and TRBJ2-1; 9 bases are a match to TRBD2. The trim removed 0 bases at V and 5 bases at J, leaving 2 bases unmatched. The CDR3 is 15 amino acids. The germline CDR1 and CDR2 sequences are MNHEY and SVGAGI. The CDR3 reads CASSYSTSGHNEQFF. For the CDR3, the DNA is TGTGCCAGCAGTTACTCGACTAGCGGACACAATGAGCAGTTCTTC.

This chain uses TRBV29-1 with TRBJ2-2, with a tentative D call TRBD2 (7 bases). The germline CDR1 and CDR2 sequences are SQVTM and ANQGSEA. CDR3 length: 14 residues. The germline V and J ends were trimmed by 1 base and 8 bases, with 14 bases remaining between them. The CDR3 spells CSVEGAGASGELFF. CDR3 sequence (DNA): TGCAGCGTTGAAGGGGCGGGGGCATCAGGGGAGCTGTTTTTT.

V usage is TRBV4-1 and J usage is TRBJ1-1; D remains ambiguous. CDR3 size: 14 residues. The germline V gene has CDR1 MGHRA and CDR2 YSYEKL. The ends were cut back, 0 bases at V and 1 base at J, with 6 bases in the middle. CDR3: CASSQDRWNTEAFF. The DNA for the CDR3 is TGCGCCAGCAGCCAAGACAGGTGGAACACTGAAGCTTTCTTT.

The V call is TRBV2, the J call TRBJ1-4; maybe TRBD1 (5 bases). This CDR3 is built from 15 residues. CDR1 and CDR2 (germline): SNHLY, FYNNEI. Trimming took off 2 bases at V and 2 bases at J, with 9 bases between the two ends. CDR3 DNA: TGTGCCAGCAGTGAACTCAGGGTCACTAATGAAAAACTGTTTTTT. Translating gives CASSELRVTNEKLFF.

CDR3 DNA: TGTGCCAGCATCCGTTCCGGGGATGGCTACACCTTC. This translates into CASIRSGDGYTF. V usage is TRBV2 and J usage is TRBJ1-2; D not resolved. Trimming took 7 bases from V and 6 from J, leaving 12 bases between them. Germline loops: CDR1 SNHLY, CDR2 FYNNEI. The CDR3 consists of 12 residues.